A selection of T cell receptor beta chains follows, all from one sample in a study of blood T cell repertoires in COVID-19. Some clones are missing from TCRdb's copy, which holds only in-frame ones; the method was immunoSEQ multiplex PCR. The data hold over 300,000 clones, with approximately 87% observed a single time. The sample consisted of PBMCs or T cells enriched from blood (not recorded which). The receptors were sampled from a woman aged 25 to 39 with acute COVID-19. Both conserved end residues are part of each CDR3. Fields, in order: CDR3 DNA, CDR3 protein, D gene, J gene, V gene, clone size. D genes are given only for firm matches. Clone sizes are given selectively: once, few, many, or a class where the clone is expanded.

TGTGCCAGCAGGGAGGATTTGTCTGGAAACACCATATATTTT CASREDLSGNTIYF NA TRBJ1-3 TRBV6-5 NA
TGTGCCAGCAGTGAATTGGGCACGGGCTACACCTTC CASSELGTGYTF NA TRBJ1-2 TRBV6-1 NA
TGTGCCAGCAGCTTGGGACAGGGGGTCTCCGAGCAGTACTTC CASSLGQGVSEQYF TRBD1 TRBJ2-7 TRBV5-4 NA
TGTGCCAGCAAGAGACAGGGAGCCTACGAGCAGTACTTC CASKRQGAYEQYF TRBD1 TRBJ2-7 TRBV2 NA
TGTGCCTGGAGTCTAGGAGGAAACACCATATATTTT CAWSLGGNTIYF NA TRBJ1-3 TRBV30 NA
TGTGTCAGAAGCCAGGGGGTTACTACAGGATCTAATCAGCCCCAGCATTTT CVRSQGVTTGSNQPQHF NA TRBJ1-5 TRBV7-5 NA
TGTGCCAGCAGTCTCACCGGGCAGGGGGCTGGAAACACCATATATTTT CASSLTGQGAGNTIYF TRBD1 TRBJ1-3 TRBV7-3 NA
TGTGCCACCAGTGATCGGACAGGGGGCTTCGTGGAAGAGACCCAGTACTTC CATSDRTGGFVEETQYF TRBD1 TRBJ2-5 TRBV24-1 NA
TGTGCCAGCAGTGACGGACAGGGTGGGTATGGCTACACCTTC CASSDGQGGYGYTF TRBD1 TRBJ1-2 TRBV2 few
TGTGCCAGCAGCCAAACCGAGATCCGAGAGACCCAGTACTTC CASSQTEIRETQYF NA TRBJ2-5 TRBV7-9 NA
TGTGCCAGCAGCCGACTAGCGGGGGGGCGTAACACAGATACGCAGTATTTT CASSRLAGGRNTDTQYF TRBD2 TRBJ2-3 TRBV28 NA
TGTGCCAGCAGCTCTGGACAGGGGGAAAATGGCTACACCTTC CASSSGQGENGYTF TRBD1 TRBJ1-2 TRBV7-2 NA
TGTGCCAGCAGAACACACGGGACACATGAAAAACTGTTTTTT CASRTHGTHEKLFF NA TRBJ1-4 TRBV6-5 NA